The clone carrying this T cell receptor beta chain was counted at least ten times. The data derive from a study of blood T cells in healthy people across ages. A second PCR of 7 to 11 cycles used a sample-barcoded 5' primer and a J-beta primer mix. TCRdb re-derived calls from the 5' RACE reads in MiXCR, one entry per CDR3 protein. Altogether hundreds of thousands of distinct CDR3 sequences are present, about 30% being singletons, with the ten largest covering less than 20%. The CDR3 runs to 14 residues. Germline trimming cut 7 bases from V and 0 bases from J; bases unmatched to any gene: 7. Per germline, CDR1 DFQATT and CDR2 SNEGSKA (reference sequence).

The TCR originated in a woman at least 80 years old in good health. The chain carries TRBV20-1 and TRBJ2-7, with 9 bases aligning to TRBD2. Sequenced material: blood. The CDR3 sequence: CSGRSGGNSYEQYF. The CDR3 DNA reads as TGCAGTGGCCGTAGCGGGGGCAACTCCTACGAGCAGTACTTC.